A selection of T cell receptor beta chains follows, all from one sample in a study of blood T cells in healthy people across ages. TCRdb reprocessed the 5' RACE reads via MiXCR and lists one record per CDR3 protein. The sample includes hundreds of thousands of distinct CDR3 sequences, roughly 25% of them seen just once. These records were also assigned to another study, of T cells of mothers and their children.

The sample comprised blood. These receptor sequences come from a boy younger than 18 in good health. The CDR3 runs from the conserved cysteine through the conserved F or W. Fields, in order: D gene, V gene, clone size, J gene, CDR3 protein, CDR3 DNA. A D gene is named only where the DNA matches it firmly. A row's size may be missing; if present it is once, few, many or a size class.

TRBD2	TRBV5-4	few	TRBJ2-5	CASSSSGGSSSEETQYF	TGTGCCAGCAGCTCTAGCGGGGGGAGTTCATCGGAAGAGACCCAGTACTTC
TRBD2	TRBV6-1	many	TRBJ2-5	CASSEGGLGETQYF	TGTGCCAGCAGTGAAGGGGGACTAGGGGAGACCCAGTACTTC
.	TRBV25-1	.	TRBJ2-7	CATKGPTVATYEQYF	TGTGCCACCAAGGGACCGACCGTCGCCACCTACGAGCAGTACTTC
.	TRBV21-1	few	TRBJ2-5	CASSKYDLPGGTQYF	TGTGCCAGCAGCAAATACGACCTCCCGGGCGGGACCCAGTACTTC
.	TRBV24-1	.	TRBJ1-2	CATSDGDMRGYTF	TGTGCCACCAGTGATGGGGACATGAGGGGCTACACCTTC
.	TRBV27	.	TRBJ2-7	CAGSLGGSYEQYF	TGTGCCGGCTCGCTTGGGGGATCCTACGAGCAGTACTTC
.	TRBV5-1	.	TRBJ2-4	CARSRKDNIQYF	TGCGCCAGGTCGCGCAAGGACAACATTCAGTACTTC
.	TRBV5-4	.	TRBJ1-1	CASSSNRFRTGDTEAFF	TGTGCCAGCAGCTCGAATAGGTTCAGAACCGGGGACACTGAAGCTTTCTTT
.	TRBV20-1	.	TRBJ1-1	CSALGANTEAFF	TGCAGTGCTCTAGGGGCTAACACTGAAGCTTTCTTT
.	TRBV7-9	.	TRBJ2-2	CASISGELFF	TGTGCCAGCATTTCAGGGGAGCTGTTTTTT
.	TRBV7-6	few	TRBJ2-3	CASSPVAYSTDTQYF	TGTGCCAGCAGTCCCGTAGCGTACTCCACAGATACGCAGTATTTT
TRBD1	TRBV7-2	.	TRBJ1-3	CASRRPGQGLGNTIYF	TGTGCCAGCAGGCGTCCGGGACAGGGGTTGGGAAACACCATATATTTT
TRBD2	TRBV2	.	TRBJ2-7	CASRPLAGDLYEQYF	TGTGCCAGCAGGCCTTTAGCGGGGGACCTCTACGAGCAGTACTTC
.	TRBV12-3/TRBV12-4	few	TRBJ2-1	CASSSQGFAYNEQFF	TGTGCCAGCAGCTCGCAGGGTTTCGCGTACAATGAGCAGTTCTTC
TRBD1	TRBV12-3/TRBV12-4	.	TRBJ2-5	CASRSWDREETQYF	TGTGCCAGCAGGTCCTGGGACAGGGAAGAGACCCAGTACTTC
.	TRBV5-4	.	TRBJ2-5	CASSLARDIRGETQYF	TGTGCCAGCAGCTTGGCCAGGGACATTCGGGGAGAGACCCAGTACTTC
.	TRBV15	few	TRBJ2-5	CATSRPGRSQETQYF	TGTGCCACCAGCAGACCCGGCCGGTCCCAAGAGACCCAGTACTTC
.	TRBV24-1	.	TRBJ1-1	CATSQTMGGDAFF	TGTGCCACCAGTCAAACGATGGGAGGGGATGCTTTCTTT
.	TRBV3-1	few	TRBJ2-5	CASSQQGTGETQYF	TGTGCCAGCAGCCAACAGGGGACGGGGGAGACCCAGTACTTC
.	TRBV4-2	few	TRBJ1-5	CASSHETGSIQPQHF	TGTGCCAGCAGCCATGAAACAGGGTCCATTCAGCCCCAGCATTTT
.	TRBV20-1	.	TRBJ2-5	CSAQSGGKETQYF	TGCAGTGCTCAATCGGGCGGGAAAGAGACCCAGTACTTC
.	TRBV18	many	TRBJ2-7	CASSPRDDEQYF	TGTGCCAGCTCACCGAGGGACGACGAGCAGTACTTC
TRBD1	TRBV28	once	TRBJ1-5	CASSVRQGSEQPQHF	TGTGCCAGCAGTGTAAGACAGGGAAGTGAACAGCCCCAGCATTTT
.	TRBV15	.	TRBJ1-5	CATVWTPDQPQHF	TGTGCCACGGTTTGGACACCCGATCAGCCCCAGCATTTT
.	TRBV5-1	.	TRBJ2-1	CASSRTLLADYNEQFF	TGCGCCAGCAGCCGGACCTTATTGGCAGACTACAATGAGCAGTTCTTC
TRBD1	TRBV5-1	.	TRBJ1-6	CASSPDREDNSPLHF	TGCGCCAGCAGCCCAGACAGGGAGGATAATTCACCCCTCCACTTT
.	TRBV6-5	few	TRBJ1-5	CASRRGSNQPQHF	TGTGCCAGCCGGCGGGGCTCCAATCAGCCCCAGCATTTT
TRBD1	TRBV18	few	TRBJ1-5	CASSQTGQGNQPQHF	TGTGCCAGCTCCCAAACAGGACAGGGTAATCAGCCCCAGCATTTT
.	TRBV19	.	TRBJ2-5	CASSLQTQYF	TGTGCCAGTAGTCTTCAGACCCAGTACTTC
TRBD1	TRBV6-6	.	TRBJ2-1	CASNLGQGASEQFF	TGTGCCAGCAATTTAGGACAGGGGGCTAGTGAGCAGTTCTTC
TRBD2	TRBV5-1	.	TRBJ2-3	CASSPRWRGDTQYF	TGCGCCAGCAGCCCCAGGTGGCGGGGGGATACGCAGTATTTT
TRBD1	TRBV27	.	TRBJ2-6	CASSLLDRGTGANVLTF	TGTGCCAGCAGTTTATTGGACAGGGGCACTGGGGCCAACGTCCTGACTTTC
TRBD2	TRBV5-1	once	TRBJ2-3	CASSLRKTGGPTDTQYF	TGCGCCAGCAGCTTGAGGAAAACGGGAGGGCCCACAGATACGCAGTATTTT
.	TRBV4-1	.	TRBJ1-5	CASSQDLPRGRAKPQHF	TGCGCCAGCAGCCAAGATCTGCCGAGGGGGAGGGCAAAGCCCCAGCATTTT
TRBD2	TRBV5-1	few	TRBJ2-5	CASSQKSTSWETQYF	TGCGCCAGCAGCCAGAAATCGACTAGCTGGGAGACCCAGTACTTC
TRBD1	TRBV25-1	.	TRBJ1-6	CASSAGQGANSPLHF	TGTGCCAGCAGTGCGGGACAGGGGGCTAATTCACCCCTCCACTTT
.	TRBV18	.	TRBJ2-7	CASSPYQGKDEQYF	TGTGCCAGCTCACCATATCAGGGGAAGGACGAGCAGTACTTC
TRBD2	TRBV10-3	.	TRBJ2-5	CAIKTSGGEETQYF	TGTGCCATTAAGACTAGCGGGGGTGAAGAGACCCAGTACTTC
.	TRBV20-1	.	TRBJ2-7	CSARDLGSIYEQYF	TGCAGTGCTAGAGATCTAGGCAGCATCTACGAGCAGTACTTC
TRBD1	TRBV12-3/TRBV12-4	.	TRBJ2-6	CASSTTGKGANVLTF	TGTGCCAGCAGTACGACAGGGAAAGGGGCCAACGTCCTGACTTTC